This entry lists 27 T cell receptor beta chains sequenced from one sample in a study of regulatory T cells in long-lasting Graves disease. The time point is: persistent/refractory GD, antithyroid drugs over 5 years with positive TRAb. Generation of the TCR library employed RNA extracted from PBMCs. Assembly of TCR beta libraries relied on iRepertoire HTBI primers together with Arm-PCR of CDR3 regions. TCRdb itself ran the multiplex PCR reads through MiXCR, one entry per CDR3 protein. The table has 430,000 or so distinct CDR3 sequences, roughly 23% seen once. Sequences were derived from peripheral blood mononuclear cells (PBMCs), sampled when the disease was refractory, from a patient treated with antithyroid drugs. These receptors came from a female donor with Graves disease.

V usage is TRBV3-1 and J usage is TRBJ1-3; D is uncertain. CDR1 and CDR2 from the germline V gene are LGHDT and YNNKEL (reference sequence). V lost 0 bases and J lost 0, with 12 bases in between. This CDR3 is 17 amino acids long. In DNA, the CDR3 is TGTGCCAGCAGCCAAGATCGCGTCCGAAGCTCTGGAAACACCATATATTTT. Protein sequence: CASSQDRVRSSGNTIYF.

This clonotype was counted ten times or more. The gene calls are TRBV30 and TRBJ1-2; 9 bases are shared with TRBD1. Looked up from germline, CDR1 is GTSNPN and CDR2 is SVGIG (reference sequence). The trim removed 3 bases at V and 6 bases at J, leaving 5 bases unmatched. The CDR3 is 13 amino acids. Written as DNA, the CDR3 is TGTGCCTGGAGCCCGGGACAGGGAAATGGCTACACCTTC. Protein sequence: CAWSPGQGNGYTF.

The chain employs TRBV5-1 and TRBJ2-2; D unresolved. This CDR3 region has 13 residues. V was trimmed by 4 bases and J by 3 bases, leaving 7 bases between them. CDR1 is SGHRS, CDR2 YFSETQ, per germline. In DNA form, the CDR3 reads TGCGCCAGCAGCGAGGTCGACACCGGGGAGCTGTTTTTT. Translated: CASSEVDTGELFF.

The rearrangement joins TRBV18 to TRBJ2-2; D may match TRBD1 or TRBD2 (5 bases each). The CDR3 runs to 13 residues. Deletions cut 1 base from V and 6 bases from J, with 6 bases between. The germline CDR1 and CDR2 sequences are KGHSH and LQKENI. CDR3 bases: TGTGCCAGCTCACCACGGGACGCCGGGGAGCTGTTTTTT. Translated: CASSPRDAGELFF.

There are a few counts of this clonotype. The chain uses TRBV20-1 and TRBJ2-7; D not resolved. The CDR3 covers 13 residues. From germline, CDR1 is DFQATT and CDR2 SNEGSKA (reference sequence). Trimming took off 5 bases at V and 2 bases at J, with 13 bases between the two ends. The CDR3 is CSASPRAAYEQYF. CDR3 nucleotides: TGCAGTGCTTCACCTAGAGCAGCCTACGAGCAGTACTTC.

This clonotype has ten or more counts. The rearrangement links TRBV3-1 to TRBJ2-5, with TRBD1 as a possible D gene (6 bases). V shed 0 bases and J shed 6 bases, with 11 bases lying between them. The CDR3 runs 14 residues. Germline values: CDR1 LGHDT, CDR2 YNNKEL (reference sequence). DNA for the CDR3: TGTGCCAGCAGCCAAGACACCGGGACACAGACCCAGTACTTC. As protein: CASSQDTGTQTQYF.

The CDR3: CASSFPGGSYNEQFF. The CDR3 DNA follows: TGTGCCAGCAGTTTTCCAGGGGGTTCCTACAATGAGCAGTTCTTC. The chain combines TRBV28 with TRBJ2-1; 7 bases fit TRBD1. V lost 3 bases, J lost 1 base, and 3 bases stayed unmatched. The CDR3 is 15 residues long. Germline V gene lookup returns CDR1 MDHEN and CDR2 SYDVKM.

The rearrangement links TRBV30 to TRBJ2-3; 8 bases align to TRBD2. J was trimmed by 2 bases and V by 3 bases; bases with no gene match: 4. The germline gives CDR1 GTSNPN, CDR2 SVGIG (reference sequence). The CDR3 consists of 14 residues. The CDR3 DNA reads TGTGCCTGGAGATTCGGGGGGGTCACAGATACGCAGTATTTT. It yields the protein CAWRFGGVTDTQYF. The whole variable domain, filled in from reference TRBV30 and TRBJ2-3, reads SQTIHQWPATLVQPVGSPLSLECTVEGTSNPNLYWYRQAAGRGLQLLFYSVGIGQISSEVPQNLSASRPQDRQFILSSKKLLLSDSGFYLCAWRFGGVTDTQYFGPGTRLTVL.

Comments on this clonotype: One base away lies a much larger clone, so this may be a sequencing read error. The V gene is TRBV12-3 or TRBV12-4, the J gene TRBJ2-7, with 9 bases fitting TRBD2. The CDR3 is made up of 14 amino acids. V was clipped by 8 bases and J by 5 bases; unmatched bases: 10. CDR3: CASGPSGVSHEQYF. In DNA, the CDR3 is TGTGCCAGCGGGCCTAGCGGGGTGAGCCACGAGCAGTACTTC.

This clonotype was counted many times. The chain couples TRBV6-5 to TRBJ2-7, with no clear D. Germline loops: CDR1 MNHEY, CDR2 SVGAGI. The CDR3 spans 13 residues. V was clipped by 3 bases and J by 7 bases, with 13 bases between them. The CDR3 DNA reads TGTGCCAGCAGTTATCCCGGACGCAGAGAGCAGTACTTC. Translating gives CASSYPGRREQYF.

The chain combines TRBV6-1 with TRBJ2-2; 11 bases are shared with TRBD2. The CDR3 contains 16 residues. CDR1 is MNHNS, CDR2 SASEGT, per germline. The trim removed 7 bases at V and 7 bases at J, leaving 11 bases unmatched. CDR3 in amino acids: CASTIAGGGDHGELFF. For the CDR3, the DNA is TGTGCCAGCACAATAGCGGGAGGGGGAGATCACGGGGAGCTGTTTTTT.

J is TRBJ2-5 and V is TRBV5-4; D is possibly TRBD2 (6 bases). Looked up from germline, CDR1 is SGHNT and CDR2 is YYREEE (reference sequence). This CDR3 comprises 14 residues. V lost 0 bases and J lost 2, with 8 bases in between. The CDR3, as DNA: TGTGCCAGCAGCTTGGAGCGGGCACAAGAGACCCAGTACTTC. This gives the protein CASSLERAQETQYF.

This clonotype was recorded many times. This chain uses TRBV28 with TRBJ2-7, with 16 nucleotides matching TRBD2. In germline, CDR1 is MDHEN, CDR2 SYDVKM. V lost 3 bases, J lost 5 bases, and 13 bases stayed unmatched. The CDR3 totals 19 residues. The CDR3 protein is CASSLFPGTSGRVGHEQYF. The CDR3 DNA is TGTGCCAGCAGTTTGTTCCCAGGGACTAGCGGGAGGGTGGGGCACGAGCAGTACTTC. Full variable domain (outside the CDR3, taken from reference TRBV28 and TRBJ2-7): DVKVTQSSRYLVKRTGEKVFLECVQDMDHENMFWYRQDPGLGLRLIYFSYDVKMKEKGDIPEGYSVSREKKERFSLILESASTNQTSMYLCASSLFPGTSGRVGHEQYFGPGTRLTVT.

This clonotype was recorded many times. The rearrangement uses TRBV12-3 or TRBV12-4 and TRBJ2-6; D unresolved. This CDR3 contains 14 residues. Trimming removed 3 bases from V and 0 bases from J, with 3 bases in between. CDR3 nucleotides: TGTGCCAGCAGTTTGTTCTCTGGGGCCAACGTCCTGACTTTC. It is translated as CASSLFSGANVLTF.

CDR3 bases: TGTGCCAGCAGCGCAAATAGCGGGATGATTAACGGGGAGCTGTTTTTT. Amino acid sequence: CASSANSGMINGELFF. The chain uses TRBV9 and TRBJ2-2, with TRBD2 identical over 8 bases. V lost 3 bases and J lost 7; bases outside the gene matches: 11. This CDR3 has 16 residues. Per the germline V gene, CDR1 is SGDLS and CDR2 is YYNGEE. The full variable domain, in which reference TRBV9 and TRBJ2-2 provide the parts outside the CDR3, is DSGVTQTPKHLITATGQRVTLRCSPRSGDLSVYWYQQSLDQGLQFLIQYYNGEERAKGNILERFSAQQFPDLHSELNLSSLELGDSALYFCASSANSGMINGELFFGEGSRLTVL.

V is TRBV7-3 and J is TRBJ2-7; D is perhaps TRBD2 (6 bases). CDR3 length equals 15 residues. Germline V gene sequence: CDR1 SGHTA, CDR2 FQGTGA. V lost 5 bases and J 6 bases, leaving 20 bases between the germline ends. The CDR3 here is CASSPPEGRACEQYF. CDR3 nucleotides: TGTGCCAGCAGCCCCCCGGAGGGGAGAGCCTGCGAGCAGTACTTC.

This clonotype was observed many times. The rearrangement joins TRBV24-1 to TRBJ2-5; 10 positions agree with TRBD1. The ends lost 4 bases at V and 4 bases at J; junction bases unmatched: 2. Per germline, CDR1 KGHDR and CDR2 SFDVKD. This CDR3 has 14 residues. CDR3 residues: CATSEDRGGETQYF. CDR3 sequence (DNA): TGTGCCACCAGTGAGGACAGGGGGGGAGAGACCCAGTACTTC.

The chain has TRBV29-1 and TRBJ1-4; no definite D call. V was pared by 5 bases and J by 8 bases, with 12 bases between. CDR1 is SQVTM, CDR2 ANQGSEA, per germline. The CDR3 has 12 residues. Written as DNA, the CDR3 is TGCAGCGTTCAAAGGGAGGAAGAAAAACTGTTTTTT. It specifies CSVQREEEKLFF.

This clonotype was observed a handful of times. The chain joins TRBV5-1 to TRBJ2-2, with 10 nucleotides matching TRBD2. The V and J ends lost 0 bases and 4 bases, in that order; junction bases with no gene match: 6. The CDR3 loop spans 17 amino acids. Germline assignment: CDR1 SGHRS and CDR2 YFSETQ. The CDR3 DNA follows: TGCGCCAGCAGCTTGGGGCTAGCGGGAGCTTTCACCGGGGAGCTGTTTTTT. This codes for CASSLGLAGAFTGELFF.

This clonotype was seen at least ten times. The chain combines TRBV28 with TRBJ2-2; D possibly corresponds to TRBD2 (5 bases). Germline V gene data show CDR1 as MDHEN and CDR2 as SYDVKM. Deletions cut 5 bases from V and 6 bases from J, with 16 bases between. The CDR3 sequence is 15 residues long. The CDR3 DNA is TGTGCCAGCAGTCCACCCTCGGGAAGTCCCGGGGAGCTGTTTTTT. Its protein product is CASSPPSGSPGELFF.

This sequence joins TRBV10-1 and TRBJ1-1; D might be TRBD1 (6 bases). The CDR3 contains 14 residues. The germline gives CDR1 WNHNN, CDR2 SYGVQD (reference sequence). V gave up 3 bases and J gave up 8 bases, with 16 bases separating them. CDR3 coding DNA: TGCGCCAGCAGTGAAGGGACACAAAGGTCGGAAGCTTTCTTT. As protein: CASSEGTQRSEAFF.

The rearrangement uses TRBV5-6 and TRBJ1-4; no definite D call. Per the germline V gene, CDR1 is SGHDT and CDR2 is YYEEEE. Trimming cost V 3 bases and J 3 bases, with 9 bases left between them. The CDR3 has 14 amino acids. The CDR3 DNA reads TGTGCCAGCAGCTCGCAGGAGCCTAATGAAAAACTGTTTTTT. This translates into CASSSQEPNEKLFF.

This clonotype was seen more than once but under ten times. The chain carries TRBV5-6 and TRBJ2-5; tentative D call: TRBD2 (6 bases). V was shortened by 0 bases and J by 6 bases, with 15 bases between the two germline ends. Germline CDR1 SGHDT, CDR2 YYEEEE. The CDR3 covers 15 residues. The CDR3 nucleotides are TGTGCCAGCAGCTTGGGGTTTTCGGAGGGGCAGACCCAGTACTTC. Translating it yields CASSLGFSEGQTQYF.

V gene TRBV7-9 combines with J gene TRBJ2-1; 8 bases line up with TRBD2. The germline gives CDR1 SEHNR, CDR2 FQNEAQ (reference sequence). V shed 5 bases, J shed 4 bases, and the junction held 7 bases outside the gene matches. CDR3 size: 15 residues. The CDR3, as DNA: TGTGCCAGCAGCCGAACTAGCGGACCGTACAATGAGCAGTTCTTC. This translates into CASSRTSGPYNEQFF.

In DNA, the CDR3 is TGCAGTGCTAGAGATGGGCGGGAAAAGGCCTACGAGCAGTACTTC. Translated: CSARDGREKAYEQYF. This sequence joins TRBV20-1 and TRBJ2-7; perhaps TRBD2 as D (6 bases). Trimming took off 0 bases at V and 2 bases at J, with 14 bases between the two ends. Germline values: CDR1 DFQATT, CDR2 SNEGSKA (reference sequence). The CDR3 contains 15 residues.

In DNA form, the CDR3 reads TGCAGTGCCAACACACCCACTGACAGTCGAGAGACCCAGTACTTC. It codes for CSANTPTDSRETQYF. The chain couples TRBV20-1 to TRBJ2-5; TRBD1 might be the D (5 bases). Deletions cut 6 bases from V and 4 bases from J, with 21 bases between. The germline gives CDR1 DFQATT, CDR2 SNEGSKA (reference sequence). The CDR3 is 15 amino acids.

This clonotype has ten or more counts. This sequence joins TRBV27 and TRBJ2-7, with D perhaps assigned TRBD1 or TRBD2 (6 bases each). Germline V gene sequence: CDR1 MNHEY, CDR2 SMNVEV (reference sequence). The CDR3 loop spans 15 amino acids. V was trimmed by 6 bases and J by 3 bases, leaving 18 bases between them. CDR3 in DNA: TGTGCCAGCAGCTACAAGGGGGGAGGCCTCTACGAGCAGTACTTC. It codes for CASSYKGGGLYEQYF.